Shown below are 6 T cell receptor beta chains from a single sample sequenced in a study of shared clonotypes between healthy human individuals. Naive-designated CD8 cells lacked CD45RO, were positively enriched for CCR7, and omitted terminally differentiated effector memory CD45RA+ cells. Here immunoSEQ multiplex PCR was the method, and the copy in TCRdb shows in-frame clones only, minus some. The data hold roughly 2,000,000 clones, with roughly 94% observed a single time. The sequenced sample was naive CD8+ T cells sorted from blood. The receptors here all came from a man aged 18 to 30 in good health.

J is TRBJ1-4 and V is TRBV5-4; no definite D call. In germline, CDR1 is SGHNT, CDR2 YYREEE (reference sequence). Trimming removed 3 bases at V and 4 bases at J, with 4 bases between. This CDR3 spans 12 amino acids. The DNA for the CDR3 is TGTGCCAGCAGCTATAATAATGAAAAACTGTTTTTT. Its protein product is CASSYNNEKLFF.

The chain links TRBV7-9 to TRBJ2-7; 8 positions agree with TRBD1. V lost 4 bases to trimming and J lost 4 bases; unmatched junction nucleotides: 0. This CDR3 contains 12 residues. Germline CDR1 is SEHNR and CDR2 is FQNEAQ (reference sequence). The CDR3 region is CASSWTGYEQYF. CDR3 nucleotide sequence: TGTGCCAGCAGCTGGACAGGGTACGAGCAGTACTTC.

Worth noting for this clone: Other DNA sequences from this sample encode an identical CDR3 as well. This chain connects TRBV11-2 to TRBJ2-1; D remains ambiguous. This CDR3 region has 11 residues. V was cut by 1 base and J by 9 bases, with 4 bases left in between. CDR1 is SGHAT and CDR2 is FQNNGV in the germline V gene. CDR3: CASSLVVEQFF. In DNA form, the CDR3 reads TGTGCCAGCAGCTTAGTTGTTGAGCAGTTCTTC.

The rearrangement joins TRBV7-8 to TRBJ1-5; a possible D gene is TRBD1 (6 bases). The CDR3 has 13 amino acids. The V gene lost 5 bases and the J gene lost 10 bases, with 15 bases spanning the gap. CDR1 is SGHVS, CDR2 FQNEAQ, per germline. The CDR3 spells CASSPTGKIPQHF. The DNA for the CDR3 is TGTGCCAGCAGCCCCACAGGGAAAATACCCCAGCATTTT.

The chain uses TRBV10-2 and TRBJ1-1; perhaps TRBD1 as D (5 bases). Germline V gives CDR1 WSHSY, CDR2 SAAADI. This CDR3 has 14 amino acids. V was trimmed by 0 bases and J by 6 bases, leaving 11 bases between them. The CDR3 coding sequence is TGCGCCAGCAGTGAGTCCGGGACGGTCTCTGAAGCTTTCTTT. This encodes CASSESGTVSEAFF.

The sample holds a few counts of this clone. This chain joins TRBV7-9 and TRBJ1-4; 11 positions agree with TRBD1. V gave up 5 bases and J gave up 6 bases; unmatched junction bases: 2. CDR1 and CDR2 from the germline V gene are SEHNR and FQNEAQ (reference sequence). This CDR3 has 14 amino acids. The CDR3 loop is CASSEGQGDEKLFF. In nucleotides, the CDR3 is TGTGCCAGCAGCGAGGGACAGGGGGATGAAAAACTGTTTTTT. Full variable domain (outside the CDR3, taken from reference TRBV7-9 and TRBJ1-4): DTGVSQNPRHKITKRGQNVTFRCDPISEHNRLYWYRQTLGQGPEFLTYFQNEAQLEKSRLLSDRFSAERPKGSFSTLEIQRTEQGDSAMYLCASSEGQGDEKLFFGSGTQLSVL.